This T cell receptor (beta chain) is from a study of blood T cell repertoires in COVID-19. V was shortened by 5 bases and J by 5 bases, with 10 bases between the two germline ends. The CDR3 covers 13 residues. The germline gives CDR1 LNHDA, CDR2 SQIVND (reference sequence). This clone was observed many times. The data were produced by immunoSEQ multiplex PCR, yet TCRdb's version contains in-frame clones alone and is incomplete. Counted here are 150,000 to 190,000 clones, about 81% occurring once; the ten biggest clones make up around 7.9%. The TCR was taken from a man aged 45-60 years who had recovered from COVID-19. This chain links TRBV19 with TRBJ1-5; D is perhaps TRBD1 (5 bases). Sequenced sample: PBMCs or T cells enriched from blood (not recorded which). The CDR3 region has the DNA TGTGCCAGTAGTGACAGAATACATCAGCCCCAGCATTTT. Translated: CASSDRIHQPQHF.